The 21 T cell receptor beta chains reported below all come from one sample, sequenced in a study of shared clonotypes between healthy human individuals. Assay: immunoSEQ multiplex PCR; the TCRdb copy retains only in-frame clones and omits some. The sample contains roughly 810,000 clones, 96% of which appear only once. The naive CD8 fraction comprised CD45RO-negative cells positively selected for CCR7 and excluded terminally differentiated effector memory CD45RA+ cells. Sequenced input: naive CD8+ T cells sorted from blood. All receptors derive from a man aged 25 to 40 in good health.

The chain links TRBV5-4 to TRBJ2-7; D remains ambiguous. The CDR3 consists of 12 residues. CDR1 is SGHNT and CDR2 is YYREEE in the germline V gene (reference sequence). The germline V and J ends were trimmed by 0 bases and 6 bases, with 7 bases remaining between them. The CDR3 here is CASSLGTSEQYF. The CDR3 DNA reads as TGTGCCAGCAGCTTGGGAACGAGCGAGCAGTACTTC. Using reference TRBV5-4 and TRBJ2-7 for the parts outside the CDR3, the full variable domain is ETGVTQSPTHLIKTRGQQVTLRCSSQSGHNTVSWYQQALGQGPQFIFQYYREEENGRGNFPPRFSGLQFPNYSSELNVNALELDDSALYLCASSLGTSEQYFGPGTRLTVT.

In its sample, this clone was seen once. The V call is TRBV28, the J call TRBJ2-7, with D perhaps given as TRBD1 or TRBD2 (6 bases each). V shed 5 bases and J shed 1 base, with 15 bases lying between them. Germline CDR1 reads MDHEN; CDR2 reads SYDVKM. The CDR3 covers 15 residues. This CDR3 is CASSLRGLRSYEQYF. For the CDR3, the DNA is TGTGCCAGCAGTCTCCGGGGGCTGAGGTCCTACGAGCAGTACTTC.

The chain combines TRBV5-4 with TRBJ2-1, with a possible D match to TRBD1 (5 bases). The CDR3 totals 14 residues. The germline V gene has CDR1 SGHNT and CDR2 YYREEE (reference sequence). V was clipped by 5 bases and J by 6 bases, with 15 bases between them. CDR3 bases: TGTGCCAGCAGGGGGCAAGGGGCGTTCAATGAGCAGTTCTTC. This gives the protein CASRGQGAFNEQFF.

V usage is TRBV10-2 and J usage is TRBJ2-7; TRBD2 agrees at 7 bases. Germline CDR1 WSHSY, CDR2 SAAADI. The CDR3 spans 16 residues. Trimming took 0 bases from V and 6 from J; bases not matched to a gene: 11. Written as DNA, the CDR3 is TGCGCCAGCAGTGAGTCTATCTTGGCGGGAGTACGCGAGCAGTACTTC. This codes for CASSESILAGVREQYF.

The CDR3 DNA sequence: TGTGCCAGCACTATTCTAGCGGGAGGGCGTCAAGAGACCCAGTACTTC. Encoded protein: CASTILAGGRQETQYF. This chain connects TRBV2 to TRBJ2-5, with TRBD2 matching over 12 bases. The ends lost 7 bases at V and 2 bases at J; junction bases unmatched: 8. The CDR3 extends over 16 amino acids. Germline V gene data show CDR1 as SNHLY and CDR2 as FYNNEI.

The gene calls are TRBV7-9 and TRBJ2-2; no definite D call. Between the trimmed V and J ends, which lost 4 bases and 5 bases, there was a span of 5 bases. The CDR3 spans 12 residues. Germline assignment: CDR1 SEHNR and CDR2 FQNEAQ (reference sequence). CDR3 bases: TGTGCCAGCAGCTCTAAGACCGGGGAGCTGTTTTTT. Encoded protein: CASSSKTGELFF.

V and J are TRBV19 and TRBJ2-2; D tentatively reads TRBD1 or TRBD2 (5 bases each). The V gene lost 5 bases and the J gene lost 6 bases, with 13 bases spanning the gap. Germline-derived CDR1 and CDR2 are LNHDA and SQIVND (reference sequence). CDR3 length: 14 residues. As DNA, the CDR3 is TGTGCCAGTAGTTATTCATTGGGGGCCGGGGAGCTGTTTTTT. The encoded protein is CASSYSLGAGELFF.

The rearrangement uses TRBV7-3 and TRBJ2-3; no clear D gene. Germline CDR1 and CDR2: SGHTA and FQGTGA. The CDR3 is made up of 11 amino acids. V was shortened by 4 bases and J by 8 bases, with 7 bases between the two germline ends. CDR3 region: CASSSSVTQYF. DNA of the CDR3: TGTGCCAGCAGCTCCTCGGTTACGCAGTATTTT.

The chain combines TRBV11-2 with TRBJ2-7; the D is unclear. With 5 bases removed from V and 3 bases from J, the gap between germline ends came to 8 bases. Germline V gene data show CDR1 as SGHAT and CDR2 as FQNNGV. CDR3 length: 12 residues. The CDR3 sequence: CASSPDGYEQYF. The CDR3 DNA sequence: TGTGCCAGCAGCCCAGACGGCTACGAGCAGTACTTC.

The CDR3 DNA reads TGTGCCACCAGCAGAGGGACTAACTCCTACAATGAGCAGTTCTTC. Its protein is CATSRGTNSYNEQFF. The rearrangement joins TRBV15 to TRBJ2-1; possible D gene TRBD2, 6 bases. This CDR3 spans 15 amino acids. The germline CDR1 and CDR2 sequences are LNHNV and YYDKDF (reference sequence). Deletions cut 1 base from V and 0 bases from J, with 7 bases between.

The chain carries TRBV10-2 and TRBJ2-7; TRBD2 aligns across 13 bases. Germline lookup yields CDR1 WSHSY and CDR2 SAAADI. V gave up 3 bases and J gave up 2 bases; unmatched junction bases: 13. The CDR3 runs to 19 residues. CDR3 DNA sequence: TGCGCCAGCAGTGACTTCGAGGGAACTAGCGGGAGGGCCCCCTACGAGCAGTACTTC. Translating it yields CASSDFEGTSGRAPYEQYF.

V is TRBV5-5 and J is TRBJ2-7, with TRBD1 matching 10 bases. Germline V gives CDR1 SGHKS, CDR2 YYEKEE (reference sequence). The CDR3 covers 15 residues. Trimming at V came to 2 bases and at J to 3 bases, leaving 5 bases not matched to a gene. The CDR3 reads CASSFPGQGHYEQYF. The CDR3 nucleotides are TGTGCCAGCAGCTTCCCGGGACAGGGGCACTACGAGCAGTACTTC.

The chain combines TRBV11-3 with TRBJ2-7; D is uncertain. Germline-derived CDR1 and CDR2 are SGHNT and YENEEA. Trimming shortened V by 5 bases and J by 5 bases, and 13 bases separated the two germline ends. The CDR3 extends over 13 amino acids. The CDR3 coding sequence is TGTGCCAGCAGCACCTTTATGGGGAACGAGCAGTACTTC. It codes for CASSTFMGNEQYF. Full variable domain (rest looked up from reference TRBV11-3 and TRBJ2-7): EAGVVQSPRYKIIEKKQPVAFWCNPISGHNTLYWYLQNLGQGPELLIRYENEEAVDDSQLPKDRFSAERLKGVDSTLKIQPAELGDSAVYLCASSTFMGNEQYFGPGTRLTVT.

V gene TRBV5-1 combines with J gene TRBJ2-2; 7 bases align to TRBD1. The CDR3 contains 16 residues. Trimming removed 3 bases from V and 3 bases from J; junction bases left unmatched: 8. Germline loops: CDR1 SGHRS, CDR2 YFSETQ. CDR3 in DNA: TGCGCCAGCAGCTCGCGTCGGACAGGCTACACCGGGGAGCTGTTTTTT. Amino acid sequence: CASSSRRTGYTGELFF.

The chain has TRBV25-1 and TRBJ1-2, with 8 bases aligning to TRBD1. After removal of 3 bases from V and 4 bases from J, the junction contained 1 base not matched to a gene. Germline-derived CDR1 and CDR2 are MGHDK and SYGVNS. This CDR3 contains 13 residues. The CDR3 sequence is CASSDQGAYGYTF. CDR3 sequence (DNA): TGTGCCAGCAGTGACCAGGGGGCCTATGGCTACACCTTC.

The table lists this clone with a count of one. The rearrangement links TRBV10-2 to TRBJ2-6, with 8 nucleotides matching TRBD1. The CDR3 is made up of 18 amino acids. The V segment lost 6 bases and the J segment 2 bases; nucleotides outside the gene matches: 12. Germline V gene data show CDR1 as WSHSY and CDR2 as SAAADI. This CDR3 is CASSLDRVFNTGANVLTF. The CDR3 region has the DNA TGCGCCAGCAGCCTGGACAGGGTATTTAATACTGGGGCCAACGTCCTGACTTTC.

This chain connects TRBV18 to TRBJ1-1; 9 bases are a match to TRBD1. The CDR3 runs to 16 residues. After removal of 4 bases from V and 4 bases from J, the junction contained 10 bases not matched to a gene. Per germline, CDR1 KGHSH and CDR2 LQKENI. CDR3 in DNA: TGTGCCAGCTCACACGGGACAGGGCTTTTGAGCACTGAAGCTTTCTTT. Its translation is CASSHGTGLLSTEAFF.

The chain has TRBV27 and TRBJ2-1; no clear D. The V gene lost 3 bases and the J gene lost 4 bases, with 10 bases spanning the gap. The CDR3 length is 14 residues. Germline V gene lookup returns CDR1 MNHEY and CDR2 SMNVEV (reference sequence). CDR3 amino acids: CASSLIPEYNEQFF. Here the CDR3 DNA reads TGTGCCAGCAGTTTGATACCAGAGTACAATGAGCAGTTCTTC.

This chain uses TRBV5-1 with TRBJ1-5, with D tentatively TRBD1 (6 bases). Between the trimmed V and J ends, which lost 3 bases and 2 bases, there was a span of 12 bases. The CDR3 is 15 amino acids. Germline loops: CDR1 SGHRS, CDR2 YFSETQ. This chain's CDR3 is CASSWEGVGNQPQHF. The DNA for the CDR3 is TGCGCCAGCAGCTGGGAGGGGGTTGGCAATCAGCCCCAGCATTTT.

Concerning this clone itself: Other DNA sequences in this specimen translate into the identical CDR3. The chain carries TRBV10-1 and TRBJ2-7; TRBD2 aligns across 14 bases. CDR3 length equals 15 residues. Germline V gene data show CDR1 as WNHNN and CDR2 as SYGVQD (reference sequence). Trimming removed 2 bases from V and 7 bases from J; junction bases left unmatched: 4. CDR3 nucleotide sequence: TGCGCCAGCAGTGAGACGGGACTAGCGGGAGATGAGCAGTACTTC. Translating gives CASSETGLAGDEQYF.

The chain has TRBV25-1 and TRBJ2-1, with D unclear. This CDR3 region has 15 residues. V shed 0 bases and J shed 0 bases, with 6 bases lying between them. CDR1 MGHDK and CDR2 SYGVNS come from the germline V gene. The CDR3 bases are TGTGCCAGCAGTGAATACGTCGCCTCCTACAATGAGCAGTTCTTC. This codes for CASSEYVASYNEQFF.